This T cell receptor beta chain was observed in a study of cytomegalovirus exposure and HLA in healthy donors (dated by TCRdb to 2017 to 2019). In terms of the full investigation: According to an earlier analysis of 587 of the donors, 150 million to 200 million T cells yielded roughly 110 million unique TCR beta sequences and about 300 Gb of sequence data. An early release covering roughly 580 HLA-typed donors comprised approximately 300 gigabases of sequencing data and 65 million to 100 million unique TCR sequences. Of the approximately 400 genotyped donors, about 84% fell in the genetic ancestry cluster associated with self-reported Caucasian donors. The study was designed to test whether signatures of past pathogen exposure could be identified by cataloging public T cell receptors. The T cell repertoires of 666 subjects were profiled by immunosequencing and related to cytomegalovirus serostatus. A separate validation cohort of some 130 different subjects was used in addition to the approximately 670-subject first cohort. High-throughput TCR immunosequencing, statistical association of individual TCRs with disease status, and machine learning were combined to predict cytomegalovirus infection status. To study patterns of TCR occurrence, a later analysis re-analyzed previously published TCR beta repertoires from several hundred donors and added high-resolution HLA genotyping. Rather than drawing on any new phenotypic data, the later analysis identified candidate immune exposures from TCR beta sequences and the way those sequences occurred across donors. In an earlier analysis of 500 to 650 of the donors, high-throughput TCR beta sequencing was used to judge whether each TCR beta V gene segment behaved as functional or pseudogenic. Donor age, sex, ethnicity and CMV serostatus were compiled alongside the repertoire data. Genome-wide SNP genotypes for about 65% of the roughly 670 donors were used in a later genetic analysis, which treated that subset as a discovery cohort. Every repertoire in the discovery cohort had been generated on one and the same sequencing platform. Both class I and class II loci were covered by HLA typing, at four-digit resolution. The number of typed donors differed by locus: about 620-640 for A, B, C, DRB1 and DQB1; some 500 for DQA1; 600 to 610 for DPA1; and around 450 for DPB1. Roughly 5 DR-DQ haplotypes were handled as single units for association and clustering, since linkage in the cohort was strong. Among about 360 genotyped donors of the cohort, an average of approximately 230,000 unique TCR beta nucleotide sequences were sequenced per donor, 15% to 20% of them non-productive. What the authors observed across the whole study: In a later analysis, HLA-associated TCR beta chains showed more clonal expansion and lower generation probabilities than non-associated chains that were equally common. Some IMGT-functional V segments, including TRBV6-2 and TRBV6-3, could not be distinguished by the 87-base-pair reads and were therefore excluded. In the study, some 160 TCR beta chains were listed as associated with cytomegalovirus. Immune exposure information for the cohort was limited to CMV serostatus. V-gene and J-gene trimming of TCR beta chains was associated with a missense DCLRE1C variant in a later genetic analysis, and the association was replicated in an independent cohort. Strong co-occurrence of HLA alleles, especially DR and DQ, made assigning TCR associations to individual alleles difficult. Across donors, most TCR sequences were observed very rarely, whereas some public TCRs were present in many individuals. Only TCR beta chains were sequenced in this cohort, and the absence of alpha or paired-chain data limited detectable features. A later analysis found that most CMV-associated TCR beta chains appeared HLA-restricted, with HLA associations seemingly driven largely by CMV exposure. In a later analysis, about 17,000 TCR beta sequences were associated with specific HLA alleles at a false discovery rate of 0.05. Because HLA typing was missing for some donors at each locus, association tests included only the typed subset. In a later genetic analysis, fewer N-insertions in productive TCRs were reported among donors in an Asian-associated ancestry cluster than the roughly 710-donor mean. A cluster of highly shared sequence variants was judged likely to represent a technical artifact of the sequencing pipeline. Broadly in line with IMGT annotations, most TCR beta V segments showed up in productive rearrangements about 90% or about 30% of the time in an earlier analysis of some 590 of the donors. Roughly uniform sequencing depth across donors was assumed in presence/absence analyses, although this assumption may not hold. In vitro tests confirmed that a few of the cytomegalovirus-associated TCR beta chains recognize cytomegalovirus antigens. In both the original and validation cohorts, the classifier was reported to diagnose cytomegalovirus status with high specificity and sensitivity. A later analysis found that TCR association rates varied across HLA loci, with DRB1 alleles showing the most associated TCRs and HLA-C alleles the fewest. Correlated functional status among segregating V segments might be attributable to linkage disequilibrium, but an unknown experimental factor could not be ruled out. The authors suggested that the approach could potentially be extended to other disease states and immunological phenotypes. A further reported finding was that TCR beta sequences accurately predicted the HLA-A and HLA-B alleles for most subjects in the first cohort. Roughly 17 rarely observed V segments, including chromosome 9 orphons, were excluded from the earlier analysis of several hundred of the donors because counts were too low. In a later analysis, several top co-occurrence clusters were reported to appear linked to parvovirus B19, influenza, CMV and Epstein-Barr virus.

The receptor library was made with the immunoSEQ multiplex PCR assay. A mixture of 60 forward primers for TCR Vbeta segments and 13 reverse primers for TCR Jbeta segments was used in the multiplex PCR. The CDR3 region of rearranged TCR beta genes was amplified from genomic DNA with a multiplex PCR assay. Amplified TCR beta libraries were sequenced as 87-base-pair reads on the Illumina HiSeq System. As for the original processing: Across the 700 or so repertoires, a later analysis counted tens of millions of unique TCR beta chains, roughly 11 million of which were shared by at least two donors. Raw reads were error-corrected and collapsed into unique sequences by a nearest-neighbor algorithm in which closely related sequences were merged to remove PCR and sequencing errors. V, D and J gene segments were assigned by aligning CDR3 sequences to IMGT reference sequences. For a sequence to be retained, a match of at least six nucleotides was required to both a V gene segment and a J gene segment. Rearrangements were classified as productive when the CDR3 lacked stop codons and remained in frame with V and J, and all other rearrangements were classified as non-productive. CDR3 was defined by IMGT convention, running from the second conserved V-encoded cysteine to the conserved J-encoded phenylalanine. The earlier analysis of 587 of the donors excluded any sequence lacking an unambiguous match to a single V gene segment. An earlier analysis of just under 600 of the donors called V segments functional above 56.7% productive rearrangements and segregating when the between-donor standard deviation exceeded 5%. A statistical classification framework was developed to diagnose cytomegalovirus status using the catalog of TCR beta chain sequences. In a later analysis, TCR nucleotide sequences were compared against IMGT/GENE-DB human TR gene sequences so that V and J genes could be assigned. The TCRdist pipeline was used in a later analysis to assign CDR3 sequences and most-parsimonious VDJ recombination scenarios. In a later analysis, each TCR beta chain was defined by its CDR3 amino acid sequence together with its V-gene family, and reads lacking a unique V-gene family were excluded. In a later analysis, fewer than 600 highly shared, low-generation-probability nucleotide sequences were removed to address suspected cross-contamination and a sequencing artifact. A later analysis calculated a clonal expansion index for each public chain from normalized within-repertoire ranks of inferred template counts. A later analysis computed generation probabilities with a VDJ recombination model fitted to out-of-frame rearrangements, and checked the results against IGoR. Hypergeometric tests were used in a later analysis to score TCR-TCR, TCR-HLA and TCR-CMV co-occurrence, with a repertoire-size bias correction applied to the TCR pairs. To estimate false discovery rates, a later analysis permuted the HLA or CMV assignments 20 times. In a later analysis, co-occurring TCRs were grouped using DBSCAN, and TCRdist sequence similarity was added for clustering within HLA-allele-positive subsets. Co-occurrence clustering excluded repertoires with fewer than 30,000 or more than 120,000 public chains, plus five with anomalous nucleotide sharing. TCRdb limited this immuneACCESS table to in-frame rearrangements with V and J called. A share of clones is missing; checked studies link under half to unresolved V genes, and the rest is unexplained. V, J and clone size are those of that table, while D and trimming were read from the DNA. This sample holds about 170,000 clones; around 68% were observed only once. The ten largest clones take up approximately 1.5% of the sample.

This clone came up a few times. Its antigen specificity is not known. The sample holds no much larger clone one base away, and base qualities are not on file. The cohort comprised several hundred healthy bone marrow donors. At the time of sampling, every cohort member was nominally healthy, though immune exposures that went unrecorded were likely present. The donor tested CMV seronegative, placing the donor among the 352 seronegative members of the cohort. A peripheral blood sample was provided by each donor, and peripheral blood mononuclear cells were used for TCR beta sequencing. The Qiagen DNeasy Blood Extraction Kit was used to extract genomic DNA from the blood cell samples. In the germline V gene (reference sequence), CDR1 corresponds to SEHNR and CDR2 to FQNEAQ. From its cysteine to its phenylalanine, the CDR3 spans 14 amino acids. Only the CDR3 part of the read is kept: 42 bases, read in frame from the first base. V is pared back by 3 bases and J by 6 bases, with 15 bases lying between the germline termini.

Material for sequencing was PBMCs. This chain is built from TRBV7-9 and TRBJ2-7; the D gene is perhaps TRBD1, on 5 matching bases. The source is a girl between 10 and 17 years old in good health and CMV-seronegative. CDR3 protein: CASSLGSDSLEQYF. The bases are TGTGCCAGCAGCTTGGGTTCCGACAGCCTCGAGCAGTACTTC. Reference TRBV7-9 and TRBJ2-7 genes cover what lies past the CDR3, so the full variable domain is DTGVSQNPRHKITKRGQNVTFRCDPISEHNRLYWYRQTLGQGPEFLTYFQNEAQLEKSRLLSDRFSAERPKGSFSTLEIQRTEQGDSAMYLCASSLGSDSLEQYFGPGTRLTVT.